The source of this T cell receptor beta chain is a study of cytomegalovirus exposure and HLA in healthy donors. In the study overall: Out of roughly 200 million T cells, an earlier analysis found 117 million unique TCR beta sequences in total.

PCR involved 60 Vbeta and 13 Jbeta primers. Measured with immunoSEQ multiplex PCR; TCRdb has only the in-frame clones, and not every one. In the table there are around 150,000 clones, less than 85% of which are singletons. Study-wide points: It was shown in a later analysis that HLA-associated TCR beta chains were more clonally expanded than other, equally common chains. Productive rates of about 87% or about 30% were seen for most TCR beta V segments in an earlier analysis. Specific recognition of CMV antigens was confirmed in vitro for three chains (all CMV-associated).

The table lists this clone with a count of one. Its antigen is currently unknown. Germline V gives CDR1 SGHRS, CDR2 YFSETQ. V gave up 4 bases and J gave up 0 bases; unmatched junction bases: 8. This CDR3 spans 17 amino acids. The specimen sequenced was PBMCs. The chain is built from TRBV5-1 and TRBJ2-2; 8 bases agree with TRBD2. The clonotype originates from a middle-aged man in good health and CMV-seronegative. The CDR3 spells CASSPFSGVANTGELFF. CDR3 DNA sequence: TGCGCCAGCAGCCCCTTTAGCGGGGTCGCGAACACCGGGGAGCTGTTTTTT.